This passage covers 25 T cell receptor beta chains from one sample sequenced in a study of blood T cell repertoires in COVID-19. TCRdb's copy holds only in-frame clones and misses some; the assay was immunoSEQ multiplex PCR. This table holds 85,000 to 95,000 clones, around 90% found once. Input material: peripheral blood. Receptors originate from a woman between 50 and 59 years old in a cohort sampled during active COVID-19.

The CDR3 loop is CASSPVRSGAGSNEQFF. CDR3 nucleotides: TGTGCCAGCTCACCCGTAAGGTCGGGAGCCGGGAGCAATGAGCAGTTCTTC. The chain has TRBV18 and TRBJ2-1, with D perhaps TRBD2 (6 bases). The V end was cut by 3 bases, the J end by 6 bases, with 21 bases between. CDR1 and CDR2 from the germline V gene are KGHSH and LQKENI. The CDR3 is 17 amino acids.

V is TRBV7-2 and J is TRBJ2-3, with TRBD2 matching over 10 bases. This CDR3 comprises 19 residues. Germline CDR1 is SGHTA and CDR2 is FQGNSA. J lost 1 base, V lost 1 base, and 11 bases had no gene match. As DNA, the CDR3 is TGTGCCAGCAGCTTAGTGGCTAGCGGGAGTCCTTTTGGCACAGATACGCAGTATTTT. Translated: CASSLVASGSPFGTDTQYF.

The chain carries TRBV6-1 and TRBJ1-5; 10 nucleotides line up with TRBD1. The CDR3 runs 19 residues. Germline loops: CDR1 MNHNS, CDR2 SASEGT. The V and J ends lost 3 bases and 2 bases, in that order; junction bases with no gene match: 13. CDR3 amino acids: CASSDNPGQGRRRNQPQHF. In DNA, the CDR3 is TGTGCCAGCAGTGACAACCCGGGACAGGGGAGGAGGCGCAATCAGCCCCAGCATTTT.

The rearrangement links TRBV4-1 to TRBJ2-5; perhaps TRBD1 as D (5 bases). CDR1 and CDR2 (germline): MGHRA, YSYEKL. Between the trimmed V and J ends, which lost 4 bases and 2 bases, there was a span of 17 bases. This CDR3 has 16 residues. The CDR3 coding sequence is TGCGCCAGCAGCCCCACGTCCGGCAGGGCACAAGAGACCCAGTACTTC. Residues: CASSPTSGRAQETQYF.

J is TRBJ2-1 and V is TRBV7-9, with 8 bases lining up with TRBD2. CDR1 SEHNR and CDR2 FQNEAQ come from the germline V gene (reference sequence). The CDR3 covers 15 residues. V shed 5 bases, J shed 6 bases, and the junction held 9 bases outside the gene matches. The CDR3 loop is CASSTGPGLGNEQFF. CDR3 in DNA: TGTGCCAGCAGCACCGGTCCGGGACTAGGCAATGAGCAGTTCTTC.

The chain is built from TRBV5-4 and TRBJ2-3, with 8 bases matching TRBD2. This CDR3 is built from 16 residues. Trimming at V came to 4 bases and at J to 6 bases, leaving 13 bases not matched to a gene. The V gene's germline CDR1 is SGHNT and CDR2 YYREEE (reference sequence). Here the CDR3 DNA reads TGTGCCAGCAGCCTGGACGGAGGATTAGCGGGGGATACGCAGTATTTT. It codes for CASSLDGGLAGDTQYF.

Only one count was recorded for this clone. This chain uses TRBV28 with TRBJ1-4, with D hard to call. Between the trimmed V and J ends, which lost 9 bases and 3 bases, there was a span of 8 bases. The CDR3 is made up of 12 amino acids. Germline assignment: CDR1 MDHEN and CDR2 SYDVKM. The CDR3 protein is CASKQANEKLFF. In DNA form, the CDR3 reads TGTGCCAGTAAACAAGCTAATGAAAAACTGTTTTTT.

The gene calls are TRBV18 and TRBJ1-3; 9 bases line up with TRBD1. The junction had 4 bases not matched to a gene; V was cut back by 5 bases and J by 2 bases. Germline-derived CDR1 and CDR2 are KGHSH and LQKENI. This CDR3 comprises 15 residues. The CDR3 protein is CASSRDRVAGNTIYF. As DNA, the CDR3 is TGTGCCAGCTCAAGGGACAGGGTCGCTGGAAACACCATATATTTT. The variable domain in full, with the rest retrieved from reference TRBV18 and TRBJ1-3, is NAGVMQNPRHLVRRRGQEARLRCSPMKGHSHVYWYRQLPEEGLKFMVYLQKENIIDESGMPKERFSAEFPKEGPSILRIQQVVRGDSAAYFCASSRDRVAGNTIYFGEGSWLTVV.

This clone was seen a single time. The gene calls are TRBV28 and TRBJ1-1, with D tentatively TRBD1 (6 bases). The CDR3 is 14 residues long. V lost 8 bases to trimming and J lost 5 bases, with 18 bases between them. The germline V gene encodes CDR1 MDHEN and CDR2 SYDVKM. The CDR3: CASSWGGAGTEAFF. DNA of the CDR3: TGTGCCAGCTCTTGGGGGGGGGCTGGGACTGAAGCTTTCTTT.

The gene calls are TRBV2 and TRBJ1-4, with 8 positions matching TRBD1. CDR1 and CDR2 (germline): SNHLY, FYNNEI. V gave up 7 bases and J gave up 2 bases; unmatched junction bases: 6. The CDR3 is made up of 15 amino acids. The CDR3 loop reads CASIPQGGTNEKLFF. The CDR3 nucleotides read TGTGCCAGCATCCCACAGGGGGGGACTAATGAAAAACTGTTTTTT.

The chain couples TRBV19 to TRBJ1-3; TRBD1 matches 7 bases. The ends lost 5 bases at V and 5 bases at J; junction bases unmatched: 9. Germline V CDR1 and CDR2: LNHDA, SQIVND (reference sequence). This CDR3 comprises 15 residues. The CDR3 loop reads CASSPPDRRRNTIYF. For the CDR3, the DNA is TGTGCCAGTAGTCCACCGGACAGGAGAAGAAACACCATATATTTT.

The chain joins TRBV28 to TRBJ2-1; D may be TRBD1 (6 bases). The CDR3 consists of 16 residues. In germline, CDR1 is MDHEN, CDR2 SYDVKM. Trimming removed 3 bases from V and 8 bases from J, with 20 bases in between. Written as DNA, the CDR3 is TGTGCCAGCAGTTTCACTAGAGGGGGAAAAAGCGATGAGCAGTTCTTC. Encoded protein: CASSFTRGGKSDEQFF. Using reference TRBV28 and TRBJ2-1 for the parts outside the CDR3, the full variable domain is DVKVTQSSRYLVKRTGEKVFLECVQDMDHENMFWYRQDPGLGLRLIYFSYDVKMKEKGDIPEGYSVSREKKERFSLILESASTNQTSMYLCASSFTRGGKSDEQFFGPGTRLTVL.

The CDR3 DNA reads as TGCAGTGCCGTGGAGGGCACTGAAGCTTTCTTT. Translating it yields CSAVEGTEAFF. The chain couples TRBV20-1 to TRBJ1-1; D gene uncertain. Trimming cost V 6 bases and J 4 bases, with 9 bases left between them. This CDR3 region has 11 residues. Germline CDR1 and CDR2: DFQATT and SNEGSKA (reference sequence).

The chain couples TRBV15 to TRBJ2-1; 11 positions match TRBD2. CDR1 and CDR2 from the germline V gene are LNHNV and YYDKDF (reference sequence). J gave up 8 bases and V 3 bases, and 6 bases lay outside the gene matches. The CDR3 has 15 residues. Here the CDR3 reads CATSSSTSGVDEQFF. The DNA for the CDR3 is TGTGCCACCAGCAGTTCGACTAGCGGGGTAGATGAGCAGTTCTTC. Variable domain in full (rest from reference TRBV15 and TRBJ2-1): DAMVIQNPRYQVTQFGKPVTLSCSQTLNHNVMYWYQQKSSQAPKLLFHYYDKDFNNEADTPDNFQSRRPNTSFCFLDIRSPGLGDTAMYLCATSSSTSGVDEQFFGPGTRLTVL.

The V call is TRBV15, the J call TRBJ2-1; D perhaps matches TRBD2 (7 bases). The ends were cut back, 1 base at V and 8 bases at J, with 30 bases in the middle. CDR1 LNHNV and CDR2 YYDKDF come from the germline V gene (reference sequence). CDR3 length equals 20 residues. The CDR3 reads CATSRADRMAGDLPFDEQFF. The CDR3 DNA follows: TGTGCCACCAGCAGAGCTGACAGGATGGCGGGGGACCTCCCCTTCGATGAGCAGTTCTTC. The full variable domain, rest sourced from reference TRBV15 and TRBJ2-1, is DAMVIQNPRYQVTQFGKPVTLSCSQTLNHNVMYWYQQKSSQAPKLLFHYYDKDFNNEADTPDNFQSRRPNTSFCFLDIRSPGLGDTAMYLCATSRADRMAGDLPFDEQFFGPGTRLTVL.

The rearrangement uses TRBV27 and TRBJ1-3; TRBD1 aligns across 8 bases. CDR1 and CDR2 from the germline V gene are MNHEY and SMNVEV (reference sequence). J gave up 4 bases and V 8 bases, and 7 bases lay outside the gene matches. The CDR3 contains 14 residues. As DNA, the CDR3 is TGTGCCAGCGGCGCAGGGGGCGGAGGAAACACCATATATTTT. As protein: CASGAGGGGNTIYF.

CDR3 DNA: TGTGCCAGCAGTCTAGAGTTATGGGGACAGTCCTCCTACGAGCAGTACTTC. Protein product: CASSLELWGQSSYEQYF. The gene calls are TRBV28 and TRBJ2-7, with 7 bases matching TRBD1. Germline lookup yields CDR1 MDHEN and CDR2 SYDVKM. J gave up 0 bases and V 5 bases, and 13 bases lay outside the gene matches. The CDR3 consists of 17 residues.

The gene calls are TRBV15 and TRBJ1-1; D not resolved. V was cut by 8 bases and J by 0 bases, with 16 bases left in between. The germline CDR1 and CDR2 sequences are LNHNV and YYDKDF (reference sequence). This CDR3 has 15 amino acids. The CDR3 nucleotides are TGTGCCACCGAAAAGATACTGTTCATGAACACTGAAGCTTTCTTT. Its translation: CATEKILFMNTEAFF.

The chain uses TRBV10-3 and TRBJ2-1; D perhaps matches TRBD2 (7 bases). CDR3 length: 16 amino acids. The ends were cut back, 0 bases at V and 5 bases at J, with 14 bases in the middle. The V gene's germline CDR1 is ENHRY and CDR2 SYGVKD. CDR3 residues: CAISESGGRNNNEQFF. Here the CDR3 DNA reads TGTGCCATCAGTGAGTCGGGGGGGCGGAACAACAATGAGCAGTTCTTC.

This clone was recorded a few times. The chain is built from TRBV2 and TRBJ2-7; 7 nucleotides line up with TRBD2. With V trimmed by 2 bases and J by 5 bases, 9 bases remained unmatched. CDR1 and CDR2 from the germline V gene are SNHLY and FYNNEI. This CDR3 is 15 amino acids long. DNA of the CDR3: TGTGCCAGCAGTGAATGGGGAGGGGCGGCCCACGAGCAGTACTTC. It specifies CASSEWGGAAHEQYF.

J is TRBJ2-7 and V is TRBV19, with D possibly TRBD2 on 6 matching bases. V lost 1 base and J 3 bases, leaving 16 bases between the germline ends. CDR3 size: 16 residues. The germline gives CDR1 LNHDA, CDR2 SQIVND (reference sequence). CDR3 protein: CASSIAPLPGDYEQYF. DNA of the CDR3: TGTGCCAGTAGTATAGCCCCGTTGCCGGGGGACTACGAGCAGTACTTC.

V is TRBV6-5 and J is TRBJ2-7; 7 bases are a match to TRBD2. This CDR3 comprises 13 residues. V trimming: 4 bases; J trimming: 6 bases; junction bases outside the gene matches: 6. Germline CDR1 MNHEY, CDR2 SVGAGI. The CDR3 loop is CASSFLREGEQYF. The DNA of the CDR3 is TGTGCCAGCAGTTTCCTCAGGGAGGGCGAGCAGTACTTC.

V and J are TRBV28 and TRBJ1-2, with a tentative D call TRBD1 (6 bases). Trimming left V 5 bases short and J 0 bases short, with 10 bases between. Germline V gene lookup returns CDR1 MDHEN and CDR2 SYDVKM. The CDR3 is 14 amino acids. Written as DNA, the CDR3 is TGTGCCAGCAGTCCCAGGGGAACTAACTATGGCTACACCTTC. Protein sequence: CASSPRGTNYGYTF.

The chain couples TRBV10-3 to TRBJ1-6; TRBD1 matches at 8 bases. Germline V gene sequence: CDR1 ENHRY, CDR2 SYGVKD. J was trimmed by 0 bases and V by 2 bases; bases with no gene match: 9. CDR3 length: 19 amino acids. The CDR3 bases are TGTGCCATCAGTGAGCTGGGGCAGGGGGCCCACTCCTATAATTCACCCCTCCACTTT. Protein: CAISELGQGAHSYNSPLHF.

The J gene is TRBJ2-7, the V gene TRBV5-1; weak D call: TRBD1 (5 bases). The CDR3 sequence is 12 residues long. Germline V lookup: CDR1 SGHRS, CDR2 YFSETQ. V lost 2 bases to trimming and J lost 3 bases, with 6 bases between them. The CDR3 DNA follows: TGCGCCAGCAGCTTCCAGGGCTACGAGCAGTACTTC. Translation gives CASSFQGYEQYF.